This TCR beta chain was captured by sequencing in a study of cytomegalovirus exposure and HLA in healthy donors. Across the whole study: One earlier analysis, a look at approximately 180 million T cells, found some 100 million unique TCR beta sequences.

Germline-derived CDR1 and CDR2 are MGHRA and YSYEKL. Trimming took 2 bases from V and 5 from J, leaving 27 bases between them. CDR3 size: 19 residues. On this clone: Its specificity is not known.

This PCR relied on a set of 60 Vbeta primers and 13 Jbeta primers. This table comes from immunoSEQ multiplex PCR, and its TCRdb copy is limited to in-frame clones, with some not included. The profile shows 150,000 to 250,000 clones, around 83% of them singletons. Broader study findings: A later analysis, which compared TCR beta chains of equal frequency, found the HLA-associated ones more clonally expanded. One cluster of highly shared sequence variants probably arose as a sequencing artifact. In vitro assays verified that a few CMV-associated chains recognized CMV antigens specifically.

The TCR was taken from a woman aged 45-65 years in good health and CMV-seropositive. Sample: PBMCs. J is TRBJ1-1 and V is TRBV4-1; D might be TRBD1 (6 bases). The CDR3 sequence is CASSQSFKGWGTLGTEAFF. The CDR3 region has the DNA TGCGCCAGCAGCCAATCATTTAAGGGGTGGGGGACACTGGGGACTGAAGCTTTCTTT.